The 30 T cell receptor beta chains in this list originate from one sample, sequenced in a study of blood T cell repertoires in COVID-19 (dated by TCRdb to the early 2020s). Library method: the immunoSEQ multiplex PCR assay. In TCRdb, the immuneACCESS table is reduced to in-frame sequences with V and J assigned. These tables do not hold every clone; where another copy was compared, an unresolved V gene accounts for under half, and the others remain unexplained. This sample is represented by about 15,000 clones; roughly three quarters of them were singletons. The ten largest clones represent about an eighth of the sample. Sequenced: peripheral blood. These receptors all stem from a man in his sixties with acute or convalescent COVID-19.

The genes are TRBV2 and TRBJ1-2; the D is unclear. The ends were cut back, 3 bases at V and 1 base at J, with 3 bases in the middle. CDR3 length: 12 amino acids. The germline gives CDR1 SNHLY, CDR2 FYNNEI. This CDR3 is CASSDGNYGYTF. The CDR3 DNA follows: TGTGCCAGCAGTGACGGTAACTATGGCTACACCTTC.

The rearrangement joins TRBV4-1 to TRBJ1-6; D unresolved. The CDR3 totals 16 residues. Germline assignment: CDR1 MGHRA and CDR2 YSYEKL. Trimming pared 1 base from V and 10 bases from J, leaving 17 bases between. The CDR3 loop is CASSQGSETLGSPLHF. The CDR3 coding sequence is TGCGCCAGCAGCCAAGGATCGGAGACCCTTGGATCACCCCTCCACTTT.

This chain links TRBV30 with TRBJ2-7; D perhaps matches TRBD2 (6 bases). The CDR3 is made up of 14 amino acids. Trimming left V 5 bases short and J 6 bases short, with 20 bases between. Per the germline V gene, CDR1 is GTSNPN and CDR2 is SVGIG (reference sequence). The CDR3 sequence: CAWHKSGLRGEQYF. Here the CDR3 DNA reads TGTGCCTGGCACAAGTCGGGACTTAGAGGCGAGCAGTACTTC.

The rearrangement joins TRBV27 to TRBJ1-4, with 8 nucleotides matching TRBD1. Trimming took 4 bases from V and 2 from J; bases not matched to a gene: 0. The CDR3 is 14 residues long. Per germline, CDR1 MNHEY and CDR2 SMNVEV (reference sequence). The DNA for the CDR3 is TGTGCCAGCAGTTACAGGGGGACTAATGAAAAACTGTTTTTT. It codes for CASSYRGTNEKLFF.

The gene calls are TRBV4-3 and TRBJ1-3; D is uncertain. CDR1 and CDR2 (germline): LGHNA, YSLEER. The germline V and J ends were trimmed by 0 bases and 0 bases, with 12 bases remaining between them. The CDR3 extends over 17 amino acids. CDR3 in amino acids: CASSQDWSTTSGNTIYF. The CDR3 DNA is TGCGCCAGCAGCCAAGATTGGAGTACGACCTCTGGAAACACCATATATTTT.

This chain connects TRBV5-1 to TRBJ1-1; TRBD1 is a possible D gene (5 bases). This CDR3 has 14 residues. Trimming stripped 4 bases from V and 4 bases from J, with 14 bases between. CDR1 SGHRS and CDR2 YFSETQ come from the germline V gene. The CDR3 loop is CASSLWGEGTEAFF. The DNA of the CDR3 is TGCGCCAGCAGCCTATGGGGGGAGGGCACTGAAGCTTTCTTT.

The CDR3 DNA follows: TGTGCCACAAGCCGAGCGGTCAGTCGAGGCTACACCTTC. Protein: CATSRAVSRGYTF. V gene TRBV19 combines with J gene TRBJ1-2; D is ambiguous. Trimming stripped 10 bases from V and 8 bases from J, with 20 bases between. Germline assignment: CDR1 LNHDA and CDR2 SQIVND (reference sequence). The CDR3 is 13 residues long.

The chain couples TRBV9 to TRBJ1-1, with D possibly being TRBD1 (5 bases). Trimming took off 4 bases at V and 6 bases at J, with 16 bases between the two ends. Germline CDR1 reads SGDLS; CDR2 reads YYNGEE. There are 14 residues in the CDR3. CDR3 DNA: TGTGCCAGCAGCTTCAACGCGGGGGACGCTGAAGCTTTCTTT. Its translation: CASSFNAGDAEAFF.

This chain's CDR3 is CASSVVTGGPDTQYF. In nucleotides, the CDR3 is TGTGCCAGCAGCGTAGTAACGGGGGGCCCAGATACGCAGTATTTT. V is TRBV9 and J is TRBJ2-3, with D perhaps matching TRBD2 (7 bases). Germline CDR1 reads SGDLS; CDR2 reads YYNGEE. Trimming left V 0 bases short and J 4 bases short, with 12 bases between. The CDR3 extends over 15 amino acids.

V and J are TRBV29-1 and TRBJ2-3; D possibly corresponds to TRBD1 (6 bases). Germline CDR1 and CDR2: SQVTM and ANQGSEA. CDR3 length: 13 amino acids. Trimming pared 4 bases from V and 3 bases from J, leaving 11 bases between. The CDR3 spells CSVAQGQTDTQYF. The CDR3 bases are TGCAGCGTTGCCCAGGGGCAAACAGATACGCAGTATTTT.

The chain uses TRBV6-5 and TRBJ2-7; D not resolved. The V and J ends lost 3 bases and 1 base respectively, with 7 bases between them. Germline values: CDR1 MNHEY, CDR2 SVGAGI. This CDR3 is 13 amino acids long. In nucleotides, the CDR3 is TGTGCCAGCAGTTATGATGCGTCCTACGAGCAGTACTTC. Residues: CASSYDASYEQYF.

V is TRBV7-2 and J is TRBJ2-5; a possible D gene is TRBD2 (6 bases). Trimming removed 8 bases from V and 5 bases from J, with 21 bases in between. The CDR3 is 15 residues long. Germline values: CDR1 SGHTA, CDR2 FQGNSA. DNA of the CDR3: TGTGCCAGCTCCGAGGGACTCACTGGGGGGGAGACCCAGTACTTC. Amino acids: CASSEGLTGGETQYF.

The genes are TRBV19 and TRBJ2-7; 13 bases agree with TRBD2. The ends lost 3 bases at V and 6 bases at J; junction bases unmatched: 5. Germline CDR1 and CDR2: LNHDA and SQIVND (reference sequence). This CDR3 region has 15 residues. The CDR3 bases are TGTGCCAGTAGTATCGAGGGACTAGCGGGGATCGAGCAGTACTTC. Translating gives CASSIEGLAGIEQYF.

The rearrangement uses TRBV2 and TRBJ1-2; 7 positions agree with TRBD1. Germline V gives CDR1 SNHLY, CDR2 FYNNEI. V gave up 6 bases and J gave up 0 bases; unmatched junction bases: 4. The CDR3 is 14 residues long. Here the CDR3 DNA reads TGTGCCAGCAGCAGACAGGGAGCTAACTATGGCTACACCTTC. Translating gives CASSRQGANYGYTF.

This clone occurred once. This chain connects TRBV5-6 to TRBJ1-2; 7 bases fit TRBD1. This CDR3 is built from 13 residues. Unmatched junction bases numbered 7, after V lost 6 bases and J lost 5 bases. Per germline, CDR1 SGHDT and CDR2 YYEEEE. The CDR3 region is CASTRQGPYGYTF. The CDR3 coding sequence is TGTGCCAGCACCCGACAGGGACCTTATGGCTACACCTTC. Supplemented by reference TRBV5-6 and TRBJ1-2, the full variable domain reads DAGVTQSPTHLIKTRGQQVTLRCSPKSGHDTVSWYQQALGQGPQFIFQYYEEEERQRGNFPDRFSGHQFPNYSSELNVNALLLGDSALYLCASTRQGPYGYTFGSGTRLTVV.

The chain is built from TRBV5-1 and TRBJ2-7, with unresolved D. Germline CDR1 reads SGHRS; CDR2 reads YFSETQ. The CDR3 is 13 amino acids. V lost 4 bases and J lost 2, with 10 bases in between. CDR3 sequence reads: CASSGTVPYEQYF. CDR3 nucleotides: TGCGCCAGCAGCGGAACAGTTCCCTACGAGCAGTACTTC.

A few counts support this clone. The chain links TRBV4-1 to TRBJ1-1, with a tentative D call TRBD1 (6 bases). The CDR3 is 17 amino acids. Germline CDR1 and CDR2: MGHRA and YSYEKL. V was shortened by 0 bases and J by 1 base, with 15 bases between the two germline ends. CDR3 sequence: CASSQDLDRQANTEAFF. The CDR3 bases are TGCGCCAGCAGCCAAGATTTAGACAGGCAAGCGAACACTGAAGCTTTCTTT.

The chain uses TRBV3-1 (or the pseudogene TRBV3-2) and TRBJ1-2; TRBD1 is a possible D gene (5 bases). The germline V and J ends were trimmed by 2 bases and 7 bases, with 14 bases remaining between them. CDR1 is LGHDT and CDR2 is YNNKEL in the germline V gene (reference sequence). CDR3 length: 14 amino acids. CDR3 sequence: CASSQMGGESGYTF. CDR3 bases: TGTGCCAGCAGCCAAATGGGGGGGGAATCTGGCTACACCTTC.

The genes are TRBV5-1 and TRBJ2-3; perhaps TRBD1 as D (5 bases). From germline, CDR1 is SGHRS and CDR2 YFSETQ. Trimming shortened V by 0 bases and J by 4 bases, and 15 bases separated the two germline ends. CDR3 length: 16 residues. The CDR3 is CASSLVLQGGADTQYF. CDR3 in DNA: TGCGCCAGCAGCTTGGTTCTTCAGGGTGGCGCAGATACGCAGTATTTT.

The rearrangement links TRBV18 to TRBJ2-7; 9 nucleotides agree with TRBD1. The CDR3 is 15 amino acids. Germline values: CDR1 KGHSH, CDR2 LQKENI. V shed 0 bases and J 5 bases; nucleotides not matched to a gene: 5. DNA of the CDR3: TGTGCCAGCTCACCACCGGCCGGGACAGGGAACGAGCAGTACTTC. Translated, it gives CASSPPAGTGNEQYF.

This chain uses TRBV5-1 with TRBJ1-6; 8 positions match TRBD1. CDR3 length: 14 residues. CDR1 and CDR2 (germline): SGHRS, YFSETQ. J was trimmed by 10 bases and V by 4 bases; bases with no gene match: 7. Here the CDR3 DNA reads TGCGCCAGCAGCCCTGGACAGGGTACGTCACCCCTCCACTTT. Translated, it gives CASSPGQGTSPLHF.

There are a few counts of this clone. This chain connects TRBV2 to TRBJ1-1, with 7 bases fitting TRBD1. There are 14 residues in the CDR3. CDR1 is SNHLY, CDR2 FYNNEI, per germline. V lost 4 bases and J lost 0; bases outside the gene matches: 2. The CDR3 sequence is CASSGGQMNTEAFF. The CDR3 DNA follows: TGTGCCAGCAGTGGGGGACAGATGAACACTGAAGCTTTCTTT.

The gene calls are TRBV2 and TRBJ2-5, with a weak D call TRBD1 (5 bases). CDR3 size: 13 residues. With 4 bases removed from V and 1 base from J, the gap between germline ends came to 7 bases. Germline-derived CDR1 and CDR2 are SNHLY and FYNNEI. The CDR3 spells CASSGTRQETQYF. The CDR3 DNA follows: TGTGCCAGCAGTGGGACACGCCAAGAGACCCAGTACTTC. Full variable domain (outside the CDR3, taken from reference TRBV2 and TRBJ2-5): EPEVTQTPSHQVTQMGQEVILRCVPISNHLYFYWYRQILGQKVEFLVSFYNNEISEKSEIFDDQFSVERPDGSNFTLKIRSTKLEDSAMYFCASSGTRQETQYFGPGTRLLVL.

V and J are TRBV9 and TRBJ1-2; weak D call: TRBD1 (6 bases). This CDR3 is 13 amino acids long. Germline CDR1 SGDLS, CDR2 YYNGEE. V was cut by 4 bases and J by 4 bases, with 11 bases left in between. The CDR3 is CASSQDSLYGYTF. The CDR3 bases are TGTGCCAGCAGCCAGGACAGCCTCTATGGCTACACCTTC.

This clone came up a few times. The genes are TRBV19 and TRBJ2-2; the match to TRBD1 covers 8 bases. This CDR3 comprises 15 residues. Per germline, CDR1 LNHDA and CDR2 SQIVND (reference sequence). The V gene end was trimmed by 5 bases and the J gene end by 6 bases; junction bases not matched to a gene: 8. CDR3 region: CASSHGQGRAGELFF. In nucleotides, the CDR3 is TGTGCCAGTAGTCACGGACAGGGAAGGGCCGGGGAGCTGTTTTTT.

As regards this clone: One junction end does not reproduce the germline sequence, and a read error may be involved. The chain has TRBV7-7 and TRBJ2-3; 10 positions agree with TRBD2. Germline V gene sequence: CDR1 SSHAT, CDR2 FNYEAQ (reference sequence). The CDR3 loop spans 16 amino acids. CDR3 protein: CASSLGAGGPQDTQYF. The DNA of the CDR3 is TGTGCTAGCAGCTTAGGAGCGGGAGGGCCTCAAGATACGCAGTATTTT.

This chain joins TRBV6-5 and TRBJ1-1, with D uncertain. V was clipped by 6 bases and J by 0 bases, with 8 bases between them. This CDR3 spans 13 amino acids. Germline V gene lookup returns CDR1 MNHEY and CDR2 SVGAGI. The CDR3 DNA follows: TGTGCCAGCAGGTCGAGTATGAACACTGAAGCTTTCTTT. Amino acids: CASRSSMNTEAFF.

The rearrangement joins TRBV19 to TRBJ1-5; D is unclear. Trimming removed 0 bases at V and 6 bases at J, with 6 bases between. The CDR3 has 13 amino acids. Germline-derived CDR1 and CDR2 are LNHDA and SQIVND (reference sequence). CDR3: CASSIEFFQPQHF. DNA of the CDR3: TGTGCCAGTAGTATAGAATTCTTTCAGCCCCAGCATTTT.

The chain has TRBV11-2 and TRBJ2-7; D remains ambiguous. Trimming took off 4 bases at V and 2 bases at J, with 3 bases between the two ends. The CDR3 runs 11 residues. CDR1 is SGHAT and CDR2 is FQNNGV in the germline V gene. The CDR3 DNA follows: TGTGCCAGCAGCTCTACCTACGAGCAGTACTTC. Amino acid sequence: CASSSTYEQYF.

This clone appeared a few times. V and J are TRBV19 and TRBJ2-3; TRBD1 agrees at 10 bases. The CDR3 extends over 15 amino acids. Germline CDR1 reads LNHDA; CDR2 reads SQIVND (reference sequence). Losses at the gene ends were 4 bases for V and 1 base for J; bases not matched to a gene: 2. The DNA of the CDR3 is TGTGCCAGTAGTAAGACAGGGGGCGGCACAGATACGCAGTATTTT. Residues: CASSKTGGGTDTQYF.